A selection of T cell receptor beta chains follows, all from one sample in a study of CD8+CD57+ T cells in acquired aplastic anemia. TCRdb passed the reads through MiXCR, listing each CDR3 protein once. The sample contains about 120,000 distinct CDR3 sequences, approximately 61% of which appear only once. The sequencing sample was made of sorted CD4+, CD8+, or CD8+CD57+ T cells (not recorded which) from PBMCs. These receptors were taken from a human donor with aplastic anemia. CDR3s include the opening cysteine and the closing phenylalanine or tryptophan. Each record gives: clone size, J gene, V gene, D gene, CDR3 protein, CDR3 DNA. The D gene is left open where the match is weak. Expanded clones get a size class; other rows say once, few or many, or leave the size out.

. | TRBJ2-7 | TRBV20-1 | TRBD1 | CSASGGQGYHEQYF | TGCAGTGCTAGCGGAGGACAGGGATACCACGAGCAGTACTTC
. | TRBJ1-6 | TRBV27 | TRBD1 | CASSLLQGRRDPYNSPLHF | TGTGCCAGCAGTTTATTACAGGGGCGAAGGGATCCCTATAATTCACCCCTCCACTTT
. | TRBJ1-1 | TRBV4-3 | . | CASSQGWGSNTEAFF | TGCGCCAGCAGCCAAGGATGGGGTAGTAACACTGAAGCTTTCTTT
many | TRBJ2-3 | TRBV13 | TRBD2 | CASSSSGTSTDTQYF | TGTGCCAGCAGCTCCAGCGGGACCAGCACAGATACGCAGTATTTT
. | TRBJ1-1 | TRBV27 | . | CATAQGSSEAFF | TGTGCCACTGCACAGGGTTCGTCTGAAGCTTTCTTT
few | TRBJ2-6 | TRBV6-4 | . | CASSDDNSGANVLTF | TGTGCCAGCAGTGACGACAACTCTGGGGCCAACGTCCTGACTTTC
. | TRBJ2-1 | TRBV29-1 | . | CSVAPTYEQFF | TGCAGCGTTGCCCCGACTTATGAGCAGTTCTTC
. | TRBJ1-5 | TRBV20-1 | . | CSARRDNSNQPQHF | TGCAGTGCTAGAAGGGACAATAGCAATCAGCCCCAGCATTTT
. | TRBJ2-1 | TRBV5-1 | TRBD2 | CASSSGITDYEQFF | TGCGCCAGCAGTAGCGGGATCACCGACTACGAGCAGTTCTTC
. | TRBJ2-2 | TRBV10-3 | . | CAISAGIDTGELFF | TGTGCCATCAGCGCAGGGATCGACACCGGGGAGCTGTTTTTT
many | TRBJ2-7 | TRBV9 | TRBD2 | CASSVDGTSIHEQYF | TGTGCCAGCAGCGTAGACGGGACTAGTATCCACGAGCAGTACTTC
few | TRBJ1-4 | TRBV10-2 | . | CAIQREIGEKLFF | TGCGCCATCCAAAGGGAAATCGGTGAAAAACTGTTTTTT
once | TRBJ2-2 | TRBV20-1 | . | CSARTSYTGELFF | TGCAGTGCTAGAACATCGTACACCGGGGAGCTGTTTTTT
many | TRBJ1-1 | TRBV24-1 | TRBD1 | CATSDPTGSNTEAFF | TGTGCCACCAGTGACCCGACAGGGTCGAACACTGAAGCTTTCTTT